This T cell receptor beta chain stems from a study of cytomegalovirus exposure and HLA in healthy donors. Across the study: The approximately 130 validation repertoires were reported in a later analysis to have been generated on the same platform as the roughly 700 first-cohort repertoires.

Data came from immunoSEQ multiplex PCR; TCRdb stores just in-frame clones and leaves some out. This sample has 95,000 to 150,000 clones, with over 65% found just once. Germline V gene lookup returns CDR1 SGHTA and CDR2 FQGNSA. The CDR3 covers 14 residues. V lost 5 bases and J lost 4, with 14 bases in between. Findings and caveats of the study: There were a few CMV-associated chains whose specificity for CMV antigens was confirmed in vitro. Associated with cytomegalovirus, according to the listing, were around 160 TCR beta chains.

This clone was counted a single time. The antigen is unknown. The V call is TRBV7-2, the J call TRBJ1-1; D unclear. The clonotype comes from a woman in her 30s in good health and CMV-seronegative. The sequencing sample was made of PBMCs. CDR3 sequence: CASSPHSGSTEAFF. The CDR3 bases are TGTGCCAGCAGCCCACACTCCGGGAGCACTGAAGCTTTCTTT. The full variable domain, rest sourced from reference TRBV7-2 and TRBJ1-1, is GAGVSQSPSNKVTEKGKDVELRCDPISGHTALYWYRQSLGQGLEFLIYFQGNSAPDKSGLPSDRFSAERTGGSVSTLTIQRTQQEDSAVYLCASSPHSGSTEAFFGQGTRLTVV.